This entry lists 25 T cell receptor beta chains sequenced from one sample in a study of blood T cells in healthy people across ages. Primers used in a second PCR of roughly 7 to 12 cycles were a sample-barcoded 5' primer and a J-beta primer mix. TCRdb independently ran MiXCR on the 5' RACE reads; one entry per CDR3 protein. Of fewer than 2,000,000 distinct CDR3 sequences listed, about 32% were seen once; the top ten hold around 11%. Sequences were obtained from blood. The receptors come from a woman aged 25 to 39 in good health.

This clonotype was detected only a few times. The chain combines TRBV27 with TRBJ2-1; 9 bases are a match to TRBD1. Trimming took 5 bases from V and 9 from J; bases not matched to a gene: 8. The CDR3 is 14 residues long. Germline V CDR1 and CDR2: MNHEY, SMNVEV (reference sequence). The CDR3 sequence is CASSLHRGRSEQFF. In nucleotides, the CDR3 is TGTGCCAGCAGTCTTCACAGGGGGCGGAGTGAGCAGTTCTTC.

This clonotype appeared a few times. The V call is TRBV3-1, the J call TRBJ2-3; TRBD2 matches at 8 bases. The CDR3 contains 17 residues. Germline assignment: CDR1 LGHDT and CDR2 YNNKEL (reference sequence). V lost 0 bases, J lost 2 bases, and 7 bases stayed unmatched. This chain's CDR3 is CASSQDRLAGTTDTQYF. In DNA, the CDR3 is TGTGCCAGCAGCCAAGACCGGCTAGCGGGTACCACAGATACGCAGTATTTT.

On this clonotype itself: A much more abundant neighbour one base away suggests this may be a read error. This chain joins TRBV10-3 and TRBJ2-3, with 10 positions matching TRBD2. This CDR3 comprises 14 residues. Germline V gene lookup returns CDR1 ENHRY and CDR2 SYGVKD. CDR3 nucleotide sequence: TGTGCCATCTGGAGCGGGAGGGGCACAGATACGCACTATTTT. This codes for CAIWSGRGTDTHYF.

V gene TRBV6-2 or TRBV6-3 combines with J gene TRBJ2-3; D call uncertain. The CDR3 totals 16 residues. Germline V lookup: CDR1 MNHEY, CDR2 SVGEGT. The V end lost 2 bases, the J end lost 4 bases, and 16 bases lay between the germline ends. DNA for the CDR3: TGTGCCAGCAGTTACCCGTCGGGCCCCAACCCAGATACGCAGTATTTT. Its translation: CASSYPSGPNPDTQYF.

The chain links TRBV7-9 to TRBJ2-7, with TRBD2 as a possible D gene (5 bases). This CDR3 is built from 16 residues. V was pared by 3 bases and J by 2 bases, with 17 bases between. The germline V gene encodes CDR1 SEHNR and CDR2 FQNEAQ (reference sequence). In DNA, the CDR3 is TGTGCCAGCAGCTTCTTGGCAGGACTGGCAGCCTACGAGCAGTACTTC. Translation gives CASSFLAGLAAYEQYF.

The chain combines TRBV30 with TRBJ2-3; no definite D call. V was clipped by 3 bases and J by 14 bases, with 15 bases between them. The V gene's germline CDR1 is GTSNPN and CDR2 SVGIG (reference sequence). There are 11 residues in the CDR3. CDR3 in amino acids: CAWRPSDRLYF. The CDR3, as DNA: TGTGCCTGGAGGCCCTCCGATCGACTGTATTTT.

The chain employs TRBV12-3 or TRBV12-4 and TRBJ2-1, with 11 bases fitting TRBD2. The CDR3 extends over 15 amino acids. Trimming took 4 bases from V and 9 from J; bases not matched to a gene: 8. The CDR3 loop is CASSSIAGGLSEQFF. The CDR3 DNA reads as TGTGCCAGCAGTTCAATAGCGGGGGGGCTGAGTGAGCAGTTCTTC.

This clonotype was observed a single time. This sequence may be a read error, since a much larger clone differs from it by one base. The CDR3 sequence: CASSFAPSTDTRYF. CDR3 coding DNA: TGTGCCAGCAGCTTCGCACCCAGCACAGATACGCGGTATTTT. V usage is TRBV7-3 and J usage is TRBJ2-3; D ambiguous. The CDR3 runs 14 residues. Germline V gene data show CDR1 as SGHTA and CDR2 as FQGTGA. The complete variable domain, with remaining parts taken from reference TRBV7-3 and TRBJ2-3, reads GAGVSQTPSNKVTEKGKYVELRCDPISGHTALYWYRQSLGQGPEFLIYFQGTGAADDSGLPNDRFFAVRPEGSVSTLKIQRTERGDSAVYLCASSFAPSTDTRYFGPGTRLTVL.

This clonotype turned up a few times. The chain is built from TRBV24-1 and TRBJ2-1; 11 bases map to TRBD1. Germline trimming cut 9 bases from V and 5 bases from J; bases unmatched to any gene: 8. The CDR3 is 15 residues long. Germline V gene lookup returns CDR1 KGHDR and CDR2 SFDVKD. The CDR3 DNA sequence: TGTGCCACCGGGAGGGGACAGGGGGTTAACAATGAGCAGTTCTTC. It translates to CATGRGQGVNNEQFF.

This clonotype was counted a single time. The chain links TRBV18 to TRBJ1-1; 7 nucleotides align to TRBD1. Looked up from germline, CDR1 is KGHSH and CDR2 is LQKENI. The CDR3 has 16 residues. J lost 5 bases, V lost 3 bases, and 12 bases had no gene match. This CDR3 is CASSPQPTGSGTEAFF. As DNA, the CDR3 is TGTGCCAGCTCACCCCAACCGACAGGGTCCGGAACTGAAGCTTTCTTT.

This clonotype was counted only a few times. V is TRBV27 and J is TRBJ1-2; maybe TRBD1 (6 bases). Germline V gene data show CDR1 as MNHEY and CDR2 as SMNVEV (reference sequence). The germline V and J ends were trimmed by 0 bases and 5 bases, with 13 bases remaining between them. The length of the CDR3 is 15 residues. The CDR3 region has the DNA TGTGCCAGCAGTTTATCCCGGGGGGGCGGGTATGGCTACACCTTC. It yields the protein CASSLSRGGGYGYTF.

The V gene is TRBV15, the J gene TRBJ2-1; D is possibly TRBD2 (6 bases). The germline V gene encodes CDR1 LNHNV and CDR2 YYDKDF (reference sequence). CDR3 length: 14 amino acids. Trimming took 1 base from V and 6 from J, leaving 10 bases between them. The DNA for the CDR3 is TGTGCCACCAGCAGAGCCGGGACTCTCAATGAGCAGTTCTTC. Translation gives CATSRAGTLNEQFF. Based on the CDR3 plus reference TRBV15 and TRBJ2-1, the full variable domain is DAMVIQNPRYQVTQFGKPVTLSCSQTLNHNVMYWYQQKSSQAPKLLFHYYDKDFNNEADTPDNFQSRRPNTSFCFLDIRSPGLGDTAMYLCATSRAGTLNEQFFGPGTRLTVL.

This clonotype was counted once. V gene TRBV2 combines with J gene TRBJ2-1; no definite D call. V was trimmed by 1 base and J by 7 bases, leaving 11 bases between them. The germline gives CDR1 SNHLY, CDR2 FYNNEI. The CDR3 contains 14 residues. The CDR3 spells CASSEGQPGNEQFF. The DNA of the CDR3 is TGTGCCAGCAGTGAAGGTCAGCCCGGAAATGAGCAGTTCTTC. The full variable domain, rest sourced from reference TRBV2 and TRBJ2-1, is EPEVTQTPSHQVTQMGQEVILRCVPISNHLYFYWYRQILGQKVEFLVSFYNNEISEKSEIFDDQFSVERPDGSNFTLKIRSTKLEDSAMYFCASSEGQPGNEQFFGPGTRLTVL.

Remarks on this clonotype: At one of its ends the junction is not consistent with the germline gene, which may arise from a read error. The chain uses TRBV6-6 and TRBJ1-1, with TRBD1 as a possible D gene (6 bases). The CDR3 spans 13 residues. Germline CDR1 is MNHNY and CDR2 is SVGAGI (reference sequence). The CDR3 loop is CAGSTGSGTEAFF. The DNA of the CDR3 is TGTGCCGGCAGCACAGGGTCGGGCACTGAAGCTTTCTTT.

This clonotype was seen a few times. The rearrangement joins TRBV5-1 to TRBJ1-6, with a weak D call TRBD1 (6 bases). Germline loops: CDR1 SGHRS, CDR2 YFSETQ. This CDR3 spans 13 amino acids. Trimming pared 4 bases from V and 8 bases from J, leaving 10 bases between. The CDR3 DNA reads as TGCGCCAGCAGCCTCAGGACAGATTCACCCCTCCACTTT. Translating it yields CASSLRTDSPLHF.

This clonotype has a handful of counts. The V call is TRBV2, the J call TRBJ2-5; tentative D call: TRBD1 (6 bases). The V end was cut by 3 bases, the J end by 2 bases, with 13 bases between. The CDR3 is made up of 15 amino acids. The germline gives CDR1 SNHLY, CDR2 FYNNEI. The CDR3 DNA reads as TGTGCCAGCAGTGAGTCGGGACACTCTCAAGAGACCCAGTACTTC. Translation gives CASSESGHSQETQYF.

This clonotype was detected only a few times. The chain carries TRBV5-1 and TRBJ2-1; D possibly corresponds to TRBD2 (5 bases). The CDR3 totals 14 residues. Deletions cut 3 bases from V and 2 bases from J, with 9 bases between. Germline V gene sequence: CDR1 SGHRS, CDR2 YFSETQ. The CDR3 reads CASSSQAAYNEQFF. The CDR3, as DNA: TGCGCCAGCAGCTCCCAAGCGGCCTACAATGAGCAGTTCTTC.

There are a few counts of this clonotype. The chain joins TRBV27 to TRBJ1-6; D gene uncertain. V shed 3 bases and J shed 6 bases, with 6 bases lying between them. The CDR3 runs 13 residues. CDR1 is MNHEY, CDR2 SMNVEV, per germline (reference sequence). The CDR3 spells CASSFGVNSPLHF. The CDR3 coding sequence is TGTGCCAGCAGTTTCGGGGTTAATTCACCCCTCCACTTT.

Turning to this clonotype: An end of the junction differs from the germline gene, which may be a read error. J is TRBJ1-5 and V is TRBV18; D unclear. This CDR3 comprises 13 residues. Germline loops: CDR1 KGHSH, CDR2 LQKENI. The CDR3 protein is CAGSPGNVQPQHF. CDR3 in DNA: TGTGCCGGCTCACCAGGTAACGTTCAGCCCCAGCATTTT.

V is TRBV6-5 and J is TRBJ2-7; 8 bases align to TRBD1. Germline V gene data show CDR1 as MNHEY and CDR2 as SVGAGI. After removal of 5 bases from V and 3 bases from J, the junction contained 9 bases not matched to a gene. The CDR3 is made up of 15 amino acids. The CDR3 DNA follows: TGTGCCAGCAGTAGATCCGGGACAGGTGACTACGAGCAGTACTTC. It encodes CASSRSGTGDYEQYF.

This chain joins TRBV5-1 and TRBJ2-1; possibly TRBD2 for D (6 bases). Trimming took off 2 bases at V and 4 bases at J, with 16 bases between the two ends. This CDR3 spans 16 amino acids. In germline, CDR1 is SGHRS, CDR2 YFSETQ. CDR3 in DNA: TGCGCCAGCAGCTTAGGGGTACGGGGGTGGTACAATGAGCAGTTCTTC. Translating gives CASSLGVRGWYNEQFF.

The rearrangement uses TRBV6-1 and TRBJ2-7; D perhaps matches TRBD1 (6 bases). Trimming cost V 7 bases and J 4 bases, with 20 bases left between them. CDR1 and CDR2 from the germline V gene are MNHNS and SASEGT. The CDR3 contains 15 residues. Here the CDR3 reads CASNLQGWSSYEQYF. In DNA, the CDR3 is TGTGCCAGCAACCTACAGGGTTGGAGCTCTTACGAGCAGTACTTC.

This clonotype was seen a handful of times. Here the CDR3 DNA reads TGTGCCACCAGCGGCTTGAACACCGGGGAGCTGTTTTTT. It is translated as CATSGLNTGELFF. V is TRBV6-5 and J is TRBJ2-2; perhaps TRBD2 as D (5 bases). V lost 10 bases, J lost 1 base, and 10 bases lay in between. This CDR3 has 13 amino acids. CDR1 and CDR2 from the germline V gene are MNHEY and SVGAGI.

Many counts were recorded for this clonotype. This chain links TRBV10-3 with TRBJ2-1; 7 nucleotides align to TRBD1. The CDR3 contains 16 residues. Germline loops: CDR1 ENHRY, CDR2 SYGVKD. V gave up 0 bases and J gave up 8 bases; unmatched junction bases: 10. The CDR3 DNA sequence: TGTGCCATCAGTGAGTCGACAGGGAAGAGTTGGGATGAGCAGTTCTTC. Amino acid sequence: CAISESTGKSWDEQFF.

The rearrangement joins TRBV2 to TRBJ2-7, with 7 bases lining up with TRBD2. The V gene's germline CDR1 is SNHLY and CDR2 FYNNEI. The CDR3 runs to 13 residues. With V trimmed by 11 bases and J by 7 bases, 14 bases remained unmatched. CDR3 bases: TGTGCCTCCGCGCTGGGCGGGAGTAATGAGCAGTACTTC. Translating it yields CASALGGSNEQYF.